This TCR beta chain came from a study of shared clonotypes between healthy human individuals (dated by TCRdb to about 2020). As for the study more broadly: Three men and two women, aged 18 to 49 years, made up the cohort. Per donor, three plates each were used for CD4 naive and CD4 memory, two for CD8 naive, and one for CD8 memory. The study deeply sequenced blood TCR repertoires of five healthy adults to estimate repertoire size and the extent of clonotype sharing between individuals. Between about 0.85 and 9.5 billion PBMCs per donor were obtained by leukapheresis. Libraries were prepared and TCR repertoires were sequenced by different laboratories using diverse techniques, in order to increase sequencing depth and limit assay-specific biases. The paper's findings and limits, for the study overall: Clonotypes shared by all four sorted-subset donors showed higher generation probabilities than non-shared clonotypes. About 5% of naive CD4, approximately 3.7% of naive CD8, about 2.1% of memory CD4, and around 0.42% of memory CD8 clonotypes were shared across several donors. Sampling was restricted to blood, and TCR repertoires in tissues likely differ from the TCR repertoires found in blood. The small number of donors limited the genetic and exposure-history diversity represented. Pairwise subsampling led to the expectation that sequencing depth would affect the degree of clonotype sharing among donors. Naive subsets generally had larger estimated clonotype richness than memory subsets did. Rarefaction of sorted-subset datasets indicated incomplete sequencing despite the large sequencing depth.

The donors were healthy, HIV-negative adults who had no recently reported acute infections or vaccinations. Every donor was a Caucasian adult residing in Nashville, Tennessee, USA. CD4+ T cells were enriched through magnetic negative selection, after which naive cells were positively selected on CD45RA and the remaining negative fraction served as the memory subset. After blood collection by leukapheresis, PBMCs were isolated using Ficoll-Histopaque density gradient centrifugation and then cryopreserved in the vapor phase of liquid nitrogen. Analytical flow cytometry was used to check the purity and quantity of each magnetically sorted T cell population. From each sorted fraction, genomic DNA was isolated and quantified by UV absorbance on a Nanodrop 2000c. Using the deep immunoSEQ assay, multiplex PCR amplified TCR CDR3 regions from genomic DNA. Extracted genomic DNA from each cell subset was distributed evenly across all wells of several immunoSEQ 96-well plates, and each plate was treated as a replicate. For sorted subsets, approximately 190 ng of genomic DNA, equivalent to 25,000 to 30,000 T cell genomes, went into each replicate PCR. The purified libraries were quantified using a Qubit 3.0 fluorometer, sized with a Bioanalyzer 2100, and then quantified again using the KAPA Library Quantification kit. Every immunoSEQ 96-well plate was sequenced on a dedicated single-read 150-cycle Illumina NextSeq 550 flow cell. The paper's processing steps were these. Because the immunoSEQ output included only junctional sequences and no quality scores, the filtering could not be the same as the filtering used for full-length reads. To assign V/J genes and CDR3, sequences were annotated using PyIR, a Python wrapper for IgBLAST v1.9, with IMGT germline references. Reads with weak V/J assignments (E-value above 1e-6), missing CDR3, stop codons, out-of-frame junctions, or ambiguous translated residues were removed. A V3J clonotype was defined by an identical inferred V gene, J gene, and CDR3 amino acid sequence. The percentage overlap between two repertoires was calculated by dividing the number of shared unique clonotypes by the size of the smaller repertoire. RTK rarefaction, the Chao1 estimator, and Recon v2.1 estimates of unobserved clonotypes were used to assess repertoire richness. Generation probabilities for all TCRbeta clonotypes obtained by the gDNA method from four donors were computed using OLGA. Held by TCRdb, this immuneACCESS table contains in-frame sequences only and omits some clones. Under half of the omission traces to an unresolved V gene where checked; the cause of the rest is unknown. The V and J calls and clone size come from that table; D and trimming were worked out from the DNA. For this sample there are 1.6 million or so clones; 98% to 99% appear just once. The top ten constitute around 0.38% of the sample.

The CDR3 sequence holds 17 residues, the cysteine and phenylalanine included. The entry retains the CDR3 DNA only, 51 bases that are in frame from base 1. This clone appeared a single time. Its antigen remains unidentified. Base qualities are missing; no much larger clone stands one base away. The receptor was derived from a man aged 30-40 years in good health. Sequenced material: naive CD4+ T cells sorted from blood. The cell subset or site label, as the study defines it: CD45RA+ positively selected. Here the chain combines TRBV12-2 and TRBJ1-4; the table's D call, TRBD1, was not checked against the DNA. TRBV12-2 counts as a pseudogene. The DNA reads as follows: TGTGCAAGTCGCTCGCAGACAGGGGGCCGGTTCGGTGAAAAACTGTTTTTT. Its product reads: CASRSQTGGRFGEKLFF.